The 6 T cell receptor beta chains reported below all come from one sample, sequenced in a study of T cell repertoires in cytomegalovirus infection. TCRdb fed the reads into MiXCR, producing one record per CDR3 protein. The repertoire holds fewer than 550,000 distinct CDR3 sequences, with around 10% as singletons. Specimen: PBMCs. The receptors here all came from a human donor in good health (CMV status not recorded). Some clones in this sample may be carry-over from other donors' samples.

This clonotype was observed a few times. The chain is built from TRBV14 and TRBJ1-1; D not resolved. The germline V gene has CDR1 SGHDN and CDR2 FVKESK. The CDR3 length is 14 residues. Trimming shortened V by 0 bases and J by 5 bases, and 10 bases separated the two germline ends. The CDR3 reads CASSQEMSGTEAFF. The CDR3 nucleotides read TGTGCCAGCAGCCAAGAAATGTCCGGGACTGAAGCTTTCTTT.

This clonotype was observed many times. The chain links TRBV27 to TRBJ2-1; 8 positions agree with TRBD2. Germline CDR1 MNHEY, CDR2 SMNVEV (reference sequence). V was pared by 6 bases and J by 1 base, with 8 bases of the junction left unmatched. This CDR3 comprises 16 residues. CDR3 residues: CASRTSRGASYNEQFF. Here the CDR3 DNA reads TGTGCCAGCAGGACCTCGCGGGGGGCGTCCTACAATGAGCAGTTCTTC.

This clonotype showed up many times. Here the CDR3 DNA reads TGTGCCAGCAGCTTAGACGGCGACTCACCCCTCCACTTT. This gives the protein CASSLDGDSPLHF. The chain is built from TRBV7-2 and TRBJ1-6, with D unresolved. Germline CDR1 and CDR2: SGHTA and FQGNSA. This CDR3 comprises 13 residues. The germline V and J ends were trimmed by 1 base and 10 bases, with 8 bases remaining between them.

The V and J genes are TRBV7-9 and TRBJ1-2, with 10 bases matching TRBD1. Germline V lookup: CDR1 SEHNR, CDR2 FQNEAQ (reference sequence). The CDR3 consists of 15 residues. Trimming at V came to 5 bases and at J to 5 bases, leaving 8 bases not matched to a gene. This chain's CDR3 is CASSDRTGGGYGYTF. The DNA for the CDR3 is TGTGCCAGCAGCGATCGGACAGGGGGAGGGTATGGCTACACCTTC.

This clonotype was observed a few times. This chain joins TRBV10-3 and TRBJ2-5; TRBD2 agrees at 10 bases. The CDR3 has 15 amino acids. Germline assignment: CDR1 ENHRY and CDR2 SYGVKD. V trimming: 0 bases; J trimming: 5 bases; junction bases outside the gene matches: 3. In nucleotides, the CDR3 is TGTGCCATCAGTGAGTCAAGCGGGAGGGCTGAGACCCAGTACTTC. Residues: CAISESSGRAETQYF.

This clonotype came up many times. The J gene is TRBJ2-5, the V gene TRBV7-3; 9 bases align to TRBD2. V lost 5 bases and J lost 5; bases outside the gene matches: 3. The CDR3 has 13 amino acids. Germline assignment: CDR1 SGHTA and CDR2 FQGTGA. The CDR3 nucleotides are TGTGCCAGCAGCGCTAGCGGGGCGGAGACCCAGTACTTC. Amino acids: CASSASGAETQYF.